This TCR beta chain was observed in a study of T-cell memory formation after mild COVID-19. CDR1 is SGHTA, CDR2 FQGNSA, per germline. V dropped 5 bases and J dropped 0 bases, with 14 bases sitting between them. This CDR3 is 16 amino acids long. TCRdb reprocessed the 5' RACE reads via MiXCR and lists one record per CDR3 protein. The table includes about 340,000 distinct CDR3 sequences, under 25% detected once. The sequencing input was PBMCs or a T cell subset sorted from them (not recorded which). The sequence derives from an adult woman who had mild COVID-19 (a few samples of this study predate the infection). Cell type and time point are not known. V gene TRBV7-2 combines with J gene TRBJ2-1, with a tentative D call TRBD2 (6 bases). The CDR3 DNA is TGTGCCAGCAGCCCCGATAGCGGTAGCTCCTACAATGAGCAGTTCTTC. This sequence encodes CASSPDSGSSYNEQFF.